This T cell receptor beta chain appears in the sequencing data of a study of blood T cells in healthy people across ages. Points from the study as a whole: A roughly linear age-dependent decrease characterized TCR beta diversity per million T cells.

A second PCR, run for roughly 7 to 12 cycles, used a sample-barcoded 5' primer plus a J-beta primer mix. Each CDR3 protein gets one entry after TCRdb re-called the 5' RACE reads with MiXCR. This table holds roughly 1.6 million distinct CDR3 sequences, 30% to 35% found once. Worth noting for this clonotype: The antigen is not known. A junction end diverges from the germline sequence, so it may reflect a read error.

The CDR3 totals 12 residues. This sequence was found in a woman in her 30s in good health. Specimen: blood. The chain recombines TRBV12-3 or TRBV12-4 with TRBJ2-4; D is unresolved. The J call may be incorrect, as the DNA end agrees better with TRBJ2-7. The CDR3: CVSSFAFDEQYF. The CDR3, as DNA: TGTGTCAGCAGTTTCGCCTTCGACGAGCAGTACTTC.